This T cell receptor (beta chain) was found in a study of T-cell reconstitution after alpha-beta-depleted transplantation in children. This clonotype was observed a handful of times. The antigen remains undetermined. The library targeted TCRbeta and was prepared with unique molecular identifiers. TCRdb used MiXCR to reprocess the PCR reads, holding one entry per CDR3 protein. The table lists some 600,000 distinct CDR3 sequences, 13% of them singletons. Points from the study as a whole: Reportedly, roughly two months post-transplant, alpha-beta T cells arose from several hundred expanded graft clones.

V lost 3 bases to trimming and J lost 6 bases, with 17 bases between them. Germline lookup yields CDR1 KGHDR and CDR2 SFDVKD. The CDR3 runs 16 residues. The sample was PBMCs, mostly from graft donor cells, taken 360 days after TCRalphabeta/CD19-depleted stem cell transplant. The J gene is TRBJ2-1, the V gene TRBV24-1, with D possibly matching TRBD1 (6 bases). This receptor was obtained from a male patient under 18 who had a stem cell transplant for acute myeloid leukemia, so the T cells may come from the graft donor. The CDR3 nucleotides read TGTGCCACCAGTGATGCCCAGGCAGGGGTGGGCAATGAGCAGTTCTTC. Amino acid sequence: CATSDAQAGVGNEQFF.